The next 27 T cell receptor beta chains were all read from a single sample in a study of T cells after yellow fever vaccination. MiXCR, run by TCRdb on the 5' RACE reads, gives a single entry per CDR3 protein. The sample holds around 400,000 distinct CDR3 sequences; about 9.9% are singletons and the top ten take around 18%. The input for sequencing was PBMCs, taken on the day of the first yellow fever vaccination. The receptors derive from a man aged 18-30 years who received the YFV17D yellow fever vaccine.

This clonotype was observed a few times. V gene TRBV6-5 combines with J gene TRBJ1-1; TRBD1 is a possible D gene (5 bases). CDR1 MNHEY and CDR2 SVGAGI come from the germline V gene. V was pared by 2 bases and J by 1 base, with 14 bases between. The CDR3 covers 16 residues. This CDR3 is CASSYGTLAPNTEAFF. The DNA for the CDR3 is TGTGCCAGCAGTTACGGGACCTTGGCCCCGAACACTGAAGCTTTCTTT.

In this sample, this clonotype turned up many times. The J gene is TRBJ2-1, the V gene TRBV9; 15 positions agree with TRBD2. Germline values: CDR1 SGDLS, CDR2 YYNGEE. V lost 7 bases and J lost 0; bases outside the gene matches: 14. This CDR3 contains 20 residues. Here the CDR3 reads CASARGGLAGGPSSYNEQFF. CDR3 coding DNA: TGTGCCAGCGCCCGCGGTGGACTAGCGGGGGGGCCGAGCTCCTACAATGAGCAGTTCTTC. Looking up the rest from reference TRBV9 and TRBJ2-1 gives the full variable domain: DSGVTQTPKHLITATGQRVTLRCSPRSGDLSVYWYQQSLDQGLQFLIQYYNGEERAKGNILERFSAQQFPDLHSELNLSSLELGDSALYFCASARGGLAGGPSSYNEQFFGPGTRLTVL.

This clonotype was observed a handful of times. J is TRBJ2-2 and V is TRBV28, with TRBD1 identical over 7 bases. CDR1 and CDR2 from the germline V gene are MDHEN and SYDVKM. CDR3 size: 19 residues. V lost 7 bases to trimming and J lost 1 base; unmatched junction nucleotides: 18. The CDR3 spells CASTLTPKWGQLNTGELFF. For the CDR3, the DNA is TGTGCCAGCACCCTAACCCCTAAGTGGGGACAGCTGAACACCGGGGAGCTGTTTTTT.

In its sample, this clonotype was seen many times. This rearrangement joins TRBV5-1 to TRBJ2-1; D not certain. This CDR3 comprises 15 residues. CDR1 is SGHRS, CDR2 YFSETQ, per germline. V lost 2 bases and J lost 3, with 12 bases in between. The CDR3 DNA reads as TGCGCCAGCAGCTTCTCGGCAGATCTCTACAATGAGCAGTTCTTC. It codes for CASSFSADLYNEQFF.

This clonotype was seen a handful of times. This chain joins TRBV5-6 and TRBJ1-5; D remains unclear. This CDR3 has 12 residues. CDR1 and CDR2 from the germline V gene are SGHDT and YYEEEE. V was trimmed by 4 bases and J by 5 bases, leaving 7 bases between them. DNA of the CDR3: TGTGCCAGCAGCCAAAATCATCAGCCCCAGCATTTT. It specifies CASSQNHQPQHF. The full variable domain, in which reference TRBV5-6 and TRBJ1-5 provide the parts outside the CDR3, is DAGVTQSPTHLIKTRGQQVTLRCSPKSGHDTVSWYQQALGQGPQFIFQYYEEEERQRGNFPDRFSGHQFPNYSSELNVNALLLGDSALYLCASSQNHQPQHFGDGTRLSIL.

This clonotype was seen a few times. This chain uses TRBV2 with TRBJ1-1; D ambiguous. Germline-derived CDR1 and CDR2 are SNHLY and FYNNEI. The CDR3 is 14 residues long. Trimming shortened V by 4 bases and J by 0 bases, and 9 bases separated the two germline ends. CDR3: CASSAVTVNTEAFF. The DNA for the CDR3 is TGTGCCAGCAGTGCGGTTACGGTGAACACTGAAGCTTTCTTT.

The rearrangement uses TRBV12-3 or TRBV12-4 and TRBJ2-1; TRBD2 matches at 9 bases. The CDR3 runs 16 residues. J lost 2 bases, V lost 7 bases, and 9 bases had no gene match. The chain's CDR3 is CASTVSGGFPYNEQFF. The CDR3 nucleotides are TGTGCCAGCACCGTTAGCGGGGGCTTTCCCTACAATGAGCAGTTCTTC.

The chain carries TRBV4-3 and TRBJ2-2; D perhaps matches TRBD2 (6 bases). Germline CDR1 reads LGHNA; CDR2 reads YSLEER. The CDR3 runs 16 residues. V was cut by 2 bases and J by 3 bases, with 13 bases left in between. This chain's CDR3 is CASSQLAGPDTGELFF. The DNA of the CDR3 is TGCGCCAGCAGCCAATTGGCGGGACCGGACACCGGGGAGCTGTTTTTT.

This clonotype was counted a few times. V usage is TRBV12-3 or TRBV12-4 and J usage is TRBJ1-5; D is unresolved. The germline V and J ends were trimmed by 1 base and 1 base, with 8 bases remaining between them. This CDR3 comprises 15 residues. The CDR3 DNA reads as TGTGCCAGCAGTTTAGGGCAGACCAGCAATCAGCCCCAGCATTTT. Translating gives CASSLGQTSNQPQHF.

The sample holds a few counts of this clonotype. The J gene is TRBJ1-6, the V gene TRBV7-2, with D possibly matching TRBD1 (6 bases). Trimming took off 2 bases at V and 5 bases at J, with 10 bases between the two ends. From germline, CDR1 is SGHTA and CDR2 FQGNSA. The CDR3 length is 15 residues. CDR3 region: CASSLMGADNSPLHF. CDR3 coding DNA: TGTGCCAGCAGCTTAATGGGGGCGGATAATTCACCCCTCCACTTT.

This clonotype was detected ten times or more. V gene TRBV5-1 combines with J gene TRBJ2-7; D is possibly TRBD1 or TRBD2 (5 bases each). The CDR3 is 15 residues long. Germline V lookup: CDR1 SGHRS, CDR2 YFSETQ. Trimming took 0 bases from V and 0 from J, leaving 10 bases between them. The CDR3: CASSLGPGSSYEQYF. For the CDR3, the DNA is TGCGCCAGCAGCTTGGGGCCAGGGAGCTCCTACGAGCAGTACTTC. Supplemented by reference TRBV5-1 and TRBJ2-7, the full variable domain reads KAGVTQTPRYLIKTRGQQVTLSCSPISGHRSVSWYQQTPGQGLQFLFEYFSETQRNKGNFPGRFSGRQFSNSRSEMNVSTLELGDSALYLCASSLGPGSSYEQYFGPGTRLTVT.

This clonotype was seen at least ten times. This chain connects TRBV6-1 to TRBJ2-7, with unresolved D. V lost 1 base and J lost 6, with 10 bases in between. This CDR3 region has 13 residues. The germline gives CDR1 MNHNS, CDR2 SASEGT. This CDR3 reads CASSEGAVLEQYV. The CDR3 nucleotides are TGTGCCAGCAGTGAAGGGGCAGTCCTCGAGCAGTACGTC.

This chain's CDR3 is CASSGHEQFF. CDR3 in DNA: TGTGCCAGCTCCGGGCATGAGCAGTTCTTC. The V gene is TRBV12-3 or TRBV12-4, the J gene TRBJ2-1; D not resolved. The CDR3 contains 10 residues. V was trimmed by 8 bases and J by 8 bases, leaving 7 bases between them.

This clonotype was seen ten or more times. V gene TRBV5-1 combines with J gene TRBJ2-7; no clear D. The germline CDR1 and CDR2 sequences are SGHRS and YFSETQ. This CDR3 is built from 10 residues. V was pared by 4 bases and J by 4 bases, with 3 bases between. In DNA form, the CDR3 reads TGCGCCAGCAGCGTATACGAGCAGTACTTC. It is translated as CASSVYEQYF. The whole variable domain, remainder taken from reference TRBV5-1 and TRBJ2-7, is KAGVTQTPRYLIKTRGQQVTLSCSPISGHRSVSWYQQTPGQGLQFLFEYFSETQRNKGNFPGRFSGRQFSNSRSEMNVSTLELGDSALYLCASSVYEQYFGPGTRLTVT.

This clonotype was detected many times. The J gene is TRBJ1-1, the V gene TRBV12-3 or TRBV12-4; weak D call: TRBD1 (5 bases). V shed 1 base and J shed 1 base, with 7 bases lying between them. The CDR3 extends over 14 amino acids. CDR3 protein: CASSLVGPNTEAFF. The CDR3 coding sequence is TGTGCCAGCAGTTTAGTGGGGCCGAACACTGAAGCTTTCTTT.

V and J are TRBV5-6 and TRBJ2-3; TRBD2 matches at 13 bases. The germline gives CDR1 SGHDT, CDR2 YYEEEE. There are 15 residues in the CDR3. With 4 bases clipped from V and 6 bases from J, the junction kept 5 bases outside the gene matches. As DNA, the CDR3 is TGTGCCAGCAGCCCGGGACTAGCGGGGTTGGATACGCAGTATTTT. As protein: CASSPGLAGLDTQYF.

This clonotype was seen many times. The V and J genes are TRBV6-5 and TRBJ2-3, with 7 nucleotides matching TRBD1. CDR3 length equals 16 residues. V trimming: 0 bases; J trimming: 6 bases; junction bases outside the gene matches: 9. Per germline, CDR1 MNHEY and CDR2 SVGAGI. In nucleotides, the CDR3 is TGTGCCAGCAGTTACTCGGTGGTAGGGGGCAGGGATACGCAGTATTTT. This translates into CASSYSVVGGRDTQYF.

This clonotype was picked up many times. The rearrangement links TRBV3-1 to TRBJ1-3; no clear D gene. V was trimmed by 2 bases and J by 0 bases, leaving 5 bases between them. Germline-derived CDR1 and CDR2 are LGHDT and YNNKEL (reference sequence). The CDR3 contains 14 residues. Here the CDR3 DNA reads TGTGCCAGCAGCCAAAGTGGCTCTGGAAACACCATATATTTT. Translating it yields CASSQSGSGNTIYF. Together with reference TRBV3-1 and TRBJ1-3, the CDR3 gives the full variable domain: DTAVSQTPKYLVTQMGNDKSIKCEQNLGHDTMYWYKQDSKKFLKIMFSYNNKELIINETVPNRFSPKSPDKAHLNLHINSLELGDSAVYFCASSQSGSGNTIYFGEGSWLTVV.

CDR3 sequence (DNA): TGTGCCAGCAGTTACGGCAGGGGGGAGCGTGGCTACACCTTC. Translating it yields CASSYGRGERGYTF. This chain uses TRBV6-5 with TRBJ1-2; 7 nucleotides line up with TRBD1. Germline CDR1 MNHEY, CDR2 SVGAGI. The CDR3 runs to 14 residues. V was clipped by 2 bases and J by 7 bases; unmatched bases: 7.

The chain uses TRBV7-2 and TRBJ1-2, with a possible D match to TRBD1 (6 bases). V was trimmed by 8 bases and J by 4 bases, leaving 14 bases between them. CDR3 size: 13 residues. Germline V CDR1 and CDR2: SGHTA, FQGNSA. The CDR3 is CASEAGGLYGYTF. DNA of the CDR3: TGTGCCAGCGAGGCCGGGGGGCTCTATGGCTACACCTTC.

Ten or more counts support this clonotype. The J gene is TRBJ2-7, the V gene TRBV5-1, with 8 bases lining up with TRBD2. Trimming at V came to 5 bases and at J to 2 bases, leaving 12 bases not matched to a gene. This CDR3 is 16 amino acids long. Germline V gene lookup returns CDR1 SGHRS and CDR2 YFSETQ. The CDR3 bases are TGCGCCAGCAGTCCGGGGGTAGCGGGGCAGACCTACGAGCAGTACTTC. Translation: CASSPGVAGQTYEQYF.

V usage is TRBV12-5 and J usage is TRBJ2-7; tentative D call: TRBD2 (6 bases). CDR1 and CDR2 (germline): LGHNT, FRNRAP. The CDR3 contains 12 residues. V lost 4 bases and J lost 6, with 10 bases in between. The DNA of the CDR3 is TGTGCTAGTGGTTGGGGGGTCGTCGAGCAGTACTTC. Encoded protein: CASGWGVVEQYF.

In this sample, this clonotype turned up a few times. The chain carries TRBV14 and TRBJ2-1; tentatively, D is TRBD1 (5 bases). Trimming took off 4 bases at V and 8 bases at J, with 12 bases between the two ends. The germline V gene encodes CDR1 SGHDN and CDR2 FVKESK. CDR3 size: 13 residues. The CDR3 sequence is CASSLRWGDEQFF. CDR3 sequence (DNA): TGTGCCAGCAGCCTCCGATGGGGCGATGAGCAGTTCTTC.

This chain links TRBV24-1 with TRBJ1-1; a possible D gene is TRBD1 (5 bases). The CDR3 has 11 residues. The V and J ends lost 9 bases and 14 bases respectively, with 18 bases between them. The germline V gene has CDR1 KGHDR and CDR2 SFDVKD. As DNA, the CDR3 is TGTGCCACCCAGACGTACGACAGCGAGTTCTTT. This gives the protein CATQTYDSEFF.

This clonotype was counted only a few times. V and J are TRBV6-2 or TRBV6-3 and TRBJ2-7, with TRBD1 matching over 8 bases. This CDR3 comprises 19 residues. The V gene's germline CDR1 is MNHEY and CDR2 SVGEGT. V dropped 8 bases and J dropped 1; count of bases not matched to a gene: 22. CDR3 loop: CASELTRPGTGTISYEQYV. In DNA, the CDR3 is TGTGCCAGCGAGCTTACCCGTCCCGGGACAGGTACAATATCCTACGAGCAGTACGTC.

The table lists this clonotype with many counts. The V gene is TRBV5-1, the J gene TRBJ2-3, with 10 nucleotides matching TRBD2. The CDR3 covers 15 residues. Looked up from germline, CDR1 is SGHRS and CDR2 is YFSETQ. V lost 3 bases and J lost 5; bases outside the gene matches: 6. The CDR3 DNA reads as TGCGCCAGCAGCTCCGGACTAGCGGTTGTAGATACGCAGTATTTT. Encoded protein: CASSSGLAVVDTQYF.

This clonotype was counted only a few times. The rearrangement joins TRBV5-1 to TRBJ2-7; 9 nucleotides agree with TRBD1. The CDR3 sequence is 15 residues long. After removal of 4 bases from V and 4 bases from J, the junction contained 9 bases not matched to a gene. Germline V lookup: CDR1 SGHRS, CDR2 YFSETQ. CDR3 amino acids: CASSQGQGQRYEQYF. The DNA of the CDR3 is TGCGCCAGCAGCCAAGGACAGGGGCAACGTTACGAGCAGTACTTC.